This T cell receptor (beta chain) was obtained from a study of blood T cell repertoires in COVID-19 (dated by TCRdb to 2018 to 2020). For the wider study: Samples from collaborators originated in the United States, Italy and Spain and spanned both the acute and convalescent phases of COVID-19. The prospective study material was composed of cDNA or gDNA derived from T cells, B-cell-depleted T cells, or PBMCs. Subjects who had been exposed to COVID-19, were actively infected with it, or had recovered from it provided the deeply sampled blood TCRbeta repertoires that made up the dataset. The repertoires were released in a freely available public database intended as a resource for research on the immune response to SARS-CoV-2. The samples were drawn from the first 160 participants of the ongoing ImmuneRACE study and from over 950 subjects provided by 6 global collaborators. Nearly every sample came with metadata listing a de-identified subject ID, COVID-19 status, age in years and sex. Where HLA class I and class II types were available, the types were taken from metadata supplied by the sample provider, not from assay-based typing.

For this chain, trimming is 3 bases at the V end and 5 bases at the J end, and the number of junction bases without a gene match is 9. CDR1 and CDR2 (MGHDK, SYGVNS) derive from the germline V gene. From its cysteine to its phenylalanine, the CDR3 spans 15 amino acids. Only the CDR3 DNA is retained, 45 bases long and in frame from the first base. As concerns this clone: This clone's antigen is unknown. No clone much larger than this one lies a single base away; base qualities are absent.

What the study reported, not specific to this receptor: The amount of clinical and demographic metadata varied by source and participant and was provided uncurated.

Each collaborating institution followed its own protocols to collect whole blood in K2EDTA tubes. For TCRbeta analysis, collaborators shipped samples as frozen whole blood, isolated PBMCs, or DNA extracted from either of those sample types. The immunoSEQ Assay, a bias-controlled multiplex PCR, was used to amplify TCRbeta CDR3 regions from genomic DNA. Processing in the source paper ran as follows. Nucleated cell counts per sample were estimated from amplification of reference gene primers within the assay. To quantify the absolute abundance of each unique TCRbeta CDR3 rearrangement, sequence reads were collapsed and filtered. Productive Simpson clonality was computed per sample as the square root of Simpson's diversity index over productive rearrangements. Drawn from immuneACCESS, this table holds only the in-frame rearrangements with V and J called that TCRdb kept. Clones are partly lost; checked studies trace under half to an unresolved V gene and leave the rest unexplained. V and J calls and clone size are as listed in that table; D and trimming were resolved from the DNA. A total of some 27,000 clones appear in this sample, 76% of them only once. The top ten clones comprise roughly 40% of the sample.

The source is a man in his sixties or seventies with acute or convalescent COVID-19. The sample comprised peripheral blood. The chain is assembled from TRBV25-1 and TRBJ2-5, with 7 middle bases fitting TRBD2. The nucleotides are TGTGCCAGCAGTGACCAGCGGGGCCCCCACGAGACCCAGTACTTC. Its translation reads: CASSDQRGPHETQYF.